This TCR beta chain was retrieved from a study of T cell responses to AZD1222 COVID-19 vaccine. This clone was picked up one time. Its matching antigen is unknown. Assay used: immunoSEQ multiplex PCR; TCRdb lists only in-frame clones, some missing. The profile covers 95,000 to 100,000 clones, with almost 90% appearing a single time and 15% to 20% taken by the ten largest. Study-level findings and limits: At study baseline, merely a handful of AZD1222 recipients were seropositive.

In germline, CDR1 is MNHNY, CDR2 SVGAGI (reference sequence). The CDR3 loop spans 14 amino acids. V dropped 6 bases and J dropped 2 bases, with 13 bases sitting between them. The input for sequencing was peripheral blood, taken 28 days after the second AZD1222 dose. The sequence came from an adult who received the AZD1222 COVID-19 vaccine. The V and J genes are TRBV6-6 and TRBJ1-1; D is unresolved. The CDR3 bases are TGTGCCAGCAGGATAATAGGAGGAAACACTGAAGCTTTCTTT. Its protein product is CASRIIGGNTEAFF.